What follows are 21 T cell receptor beta chains derived from one specimen sequenced in a study of control samples from healthy donors and cancer patients. The assay was immunoSEQ multiplex PCR, and TCRdb's table has in-frame clones only and misses some. The sample records about 130,000 clones, approximately 92% being singletons. The source material was blood. The receptors derive from a man between 18 and 35 years old in good health.

The chain has TRBV7-9 and TRBJ1-1; tentatively, D is TRBD1 (5 bases). Germline CDR1 SEHNR, CDR2 FQNEAQ (reference sequence). V was cut by 4 bases and J by 12 bases, with 18 bases left in between. The length of the CDR3 is 13 residues. The CDR3 reads CASSSEGVGETFF. CDR3 nucleotides: TGTGCCAGCAGCTCCGAAGGGGTTGGGGAAACTTTCTTT.

The chain has TRBV18 and TRBJ2-7; the D gene is possibly TRBD1 (6 bases). V lost 1 base, J lost 1 base, and 14 bases lay in between. This CDR3 spans 16 amino acids. The germline CDR1 and CDR2 sequences are KGHSH and LQKENI. Here the CDR3 DNA reads TGTGCCAGCTCACCACAGGGACACGAGATTTCCTACGAGCAGTACTTC. It yields the protein CASSPQGHEISYEQYF.

The chain uses TRBV27 and TRBJ2-1, with D tentatively TRBD1 (6 bases). Trimming left V 6 bases short and J 3 bases short, with 15 bases between. The CDR3 loop spans 15 amino acids. Germline V gene data show CDR1 as MNHEY and CDR2 as SMNVEV (reference sequence). The DNA of the CDR3 is TGTGCCAGCAGCCCCGAGAGGGGGTTCTACAATGAGCAGTTCTTC. Its translation is CASSPERGFYNEQFF.

The chain has TRBV7-9 and TRBJ2-1; D unresolved. The CDR3 extends over 11 amino acids. The germline V gene encodes CDR1 SEHNR and CDR2 FQNEAQ (reference sequence). V was trimmed by 5 bases and J by 4 bases, leaving 3 bases between them. This CDR3 reads CASSVYNEQFF. The CDR3 DNA reads TGTGCCAGCAGCGTTTACAATGAGCAGTTCTTC.

The genes are TRBV6-5 and TRBJ2-5; possibly TRBD1 for D (7 bases). CDR1 MNHEY and CDR2 SVGAGI come from the germline V gene. V lost 2 bases and J lost 4, with 14 bases in between. This CDR3 contains 15 residues. In nucleotides, the CDR3 is TGTGCCAGCAGTTACGGCAACAGGGGAGGAGAGACCCAGTACTTC. It yields the protein CASSYGNRGGETQYF.

The chain combines TRBV6-5 with TRBJ2-3, with 8 bases that match TRBD2. Germline V gene lookup returns CDR1 MNHEY and CDR2 SVGAGI. The CDR3 is made up of 16 amino acids. V lost 0 bases, J lost 4 bases, and 6 bases stayed unmatched. CDR3 region: CASSYSRAGESDTQYF. DNA of the CDR3: TGTGCCAGCAGTTACTCGAGAGCGGGAGAGTCAGATACGCAGTATTTT.

The chain couples TRBV3-1 (or the pseudogene TRBV3-2) to TRBJ2-3, with TRBD1 matching 8 bases. Germline V gene lookup returns CDR1 LGHDT and CDR2 YNNKEL (reference sequence). V lost 5 bases to trimming and J lost 0 bases; unmatched junction nucleotides: 4. The CDR3 loop spans 15 amino acids. The CDR3 spells CASSARTGSTDTQYF. The CDR3 DNA sequence: TGTGCCAGCAGCGCCCGGACAGGGAGCACAGATACGCAGTATTTT.

The chain is built from TRBV11-2 and TRBJ1-2; D is unresolved. Germline CDR1 and CDR2: SGHAT and FQNNGV. The CDR3 runs 11 residues. V gave up 7 bases and J gave up 8 bases, with 11 bases separating them. CDR3 protein: CASKVGAGYTF. The CDR3 DNA follows: TGTGCCAGCAAGGTGGGAGCGGGCTACACCTTC.

The gene calls are TRBV4-2 and TRBJ1-3; D may be TRBD1 (5 bases). Germline CDR1 and CDR2: LGHNA and YNFKEQ. Trimming took 0 bases from V and 0 from J, leaving 12 bases between them. The CDR3 covers 17 residues. The CDR3 DNA is TGTGCCAGCAGCCAAGATAAGGCAGGGAGCTCTGGAAACACCATATATTTT. This sequence encodes CASSQDKAGSSGNTIYF.

The rearrangement joins TRBV27 to TRBJ2-1; no reliable D call. This CDR3 contains 15 residues. Deletions cut 3 bases from V and 2 bases from J, with 11 bases between. Germline V gene lookup returns CDR1 MNHEY and CDR2 SMNVEV (reference sequence). The chain's CDR3 is CASSFVGSTYNEQFF. In nucleotides, the CDR3 is TGTGCCAGCAGTTTCGTGGGTAGTACCTACAATGAGCAGTTCTTC.

V is TRBV4-1 and J is TRBJ1-6; D remains ambiguous. CDR1 and CDR2 from the germline V gene are MGHRA and YSYEKL. There are 14 residues in the CDR3. V dropped 1 base and J dropped 7 bases, with 8 bases sitting between them. The CDR3 spells CASSQVSPNSPLHF. CDR3 nucleotide sequence: TGCGCCAGCAGCCAAGTAAGCCCAAATTCACCCCTCCACTTT.

With respect to this clone: This sample includes further DNA sequences coding for the same CDR3. The chain recombines TRBV9 with TRBJ2-3, with D unclear. The V gene's germline CDR1 is SGDLS and CDR2 YYNGEE. V lost 4 bases and J 3 bases, leaving 3 bases between the germline ends. The CDR3 covers 11 residues. The CDR3 here is CASSITDTQYF. The CDR3 DNA reads as TGTGCCAGCAGCATTACAGATACGCAGTATTTT. Variable domain in full (rest from reference TRBV9 and TRBJ2-3): DSGVTQTPKHLITATGQRVTLRCSPRSGDLSVYWYQQSLDQGLQFLIQYYNGEERAKGNILERFSAQQFPDLHSELNLSSLELGDSALYFCASSITDTQYFGPGTRLTVL.

The chain carries TRBV29-1 and TRBJ2-5, with TRBD2 matching 7 bases. The CDR3 totals 15 residues. V lost 2 bases, J lost 4 bases, and 10 bases stayed unmatched. The germline V gene encodes CDR1 SQVTM and CDR2 ANQGSEA. The CDR3 DNA sequence: TGCAGCGTTGAACAGGCGGGAGCGGGTCCAGAGACCCAGTACTTC. Its protein is CSVEQAGAGPETQYF. Based on the CDR3 plus reference TRBV29-1 and TRBJ2-5, the full variable domain is SAVISQKPSRDICQRGTSLTIQCQVDSQVTMMFWYRQQPGQSLTLIATANQGSEATYESGFVIDKFPISRPNLTFSTLTVSNMSPEDSSIYLCSVEQAGAGPETQYFGPGTRLLVL.

This clone showed up just once. This chain connects TRBV15 to TRBJ2-3; D remains ambiguous. The CDR3 contains 16 residues. The germline CDR1 and CDR2 sequences are LNHNV and YYDKDF (reference sequence). V lost 5 bases, J lost 2 bases, and 17 bases lay in between. In nucleotides, the CDR3 is TGTGCCACCAGCCCCCCCCGCGGCTACGCCACAGATACGCAGTATTTT. Translated: CATSPPRGYATDTQYF.

The chain is built from TRBV7-3 and TRBJ1-6; 7 nucleotides match TRBD1. V lost 2 bases, J lost 5 bases, and 0 bases stayed unmatched. The CDR3 contains 14 residues. CDR1 is SGHTA and CDR2 is FQGTGA in the germline V gene. CDR3 protein: CASSLGTDNSPLHF. In DNA, the CDR3 is TGTGCCAGCAGCTTAGGGACAGATAATTCACCCCTCCACTTT.

This chain links TRBV3-1 (or the pseudogene TRBV3-2) with TRBJ2-1, with a weak D call TRBD1 (5 bases). Trimming left V 0 bases short and J 15 bases short, with 12 bases between. CDR1 LGHDT and CDR2 YNNKEL come from the germline V gene (reference sequence). The CDR3 spans 12 residues. The CDR3 region has the DNA TGTGCCAGCAGCCAAGAGGCACAGGCCCCGTTCTTC. Its protein is CASSQEAQAPFF.

This chain links TRBV4-1 with TRBJ2-1; 7 bases fit TRBD1. CDR3 size: 17 residues. Germline lookup yields CDR1 MGHRA and CDR2 YSYEKL. With 0 bases clipped from V and 0 bases from J, the junction kept 5 bases outside the gene matches. CDR3 loop: CASSQDSGTDSYNEQFF. DNA of the CDR3: TGCGCCAGCAGCCAAGATTCCGGGACAGACTCCTACAATGAGCAGTTCTTC.

This clone was counted once. This sequence joins TRBV6-4 and TRBJ2-3, with 10 bases identical to TRBD1. Trimming took 7 bases from V and 3 from J; bases not matched to a gene: 13. In germline, CDR1 is MRHNA, CDR2 SNTAGT. The CDR3 covers 17 residues. CDR3 DNA: TGTGCCAGCACCCCGGGACAGGGGCTCCGTCCGACAGATACGCAGTATTTT. It encodes CASTPGQGLRPTDTQYF.

The chain joins TRBV28 to TRBJ2-1, with 8 bases matching TRBD2. The CDR3 spans 12 residues. V was pared by 6 bases and J by 9 bases, with 4 bases of the junction left unmatched. Germline V gene data show CDR1 as MDHEN and CDR2 as SYDVKM. CDR3 in amino acids: CASSPGGGEQFF. The CDR3 DNA follows: TGTGCCAGCAGCCCCGGGGGGGGTGAGCAGTTCTTC.

This chain joins TRBV25-1 and TRBJ2-5, with D possibly being TRBD1 (5 bases). V dropped 3 bases and J dropped 5 bases, with 7 bases sitting between them. The germline gives CDR1 MGHDK, CDR2 SYGVNS. The CDR3 is 12 amino acids. CDR3 region: CASSETAETQYF. The CDR3 coding sequence is TGTGCCAGCAGTGAGACAGCGGAGACCCAGTACTTC.

The chain employs TRBV4-3 and TRBJ2-7; possible D gene TRBD2, 5 bases. The germline CDR1 and CDR2 sequences are LGHNA and YSLEER. V lost 2 bases and J 7 bases, leaving 6 bases between the germline ends. CDR3 length: 11 residues. The CDR3 protein is CASSQTGEQYV. The CDR3 DNA is TGCGCCAGCAGCCAAACGGGAGAGCAGTACGTC.